This T cell receptor (beta chain) is drawn from a study of blood T cell repertoires in COVID-19. Study context: From the United States, Italy and Spain came samples of acute and convalescent COVID-19. PBMCs, B-cell-depleted T cells, or T cells were the source of the cDNA or gDNA that made up the material.

Under the authors' procedure: Amplification of reference gene primers was used by the study to estimate nucleated cell counts. Using immunoSEQ multiplex PCR, the repertoire was profiled, and TCRdb retains in-frame clones only, with some absent. V and J calls and clone size are those listed in that table; D and trimming were worked out from the DNA. The table includes some 30,000 clones, about 90% detected once. CDR1 and CDR2 from the germline V gene are MNHNY and SVGAGI (reference sequence). The CDR3 extends over 16 amino acids. V was shortened by 5 bases and J by 8 bases, with 22 bases between the two germline ends.

Specimen: peripheral blood. This rearrangement joins TRBV6-6 to TRBJ2-1, with D perhaps TRBD2 (6 bases). The origin of this receptor is a man between 45 and 60 years old with active COVID-19. In DNA, the CDR3 is TGTGCCAGCAGTACCCCAGGCGGCCGGAGGGACTATGAGCAGTTCTTC. Encoded protein: CASSTPGGRRDYEQFF.